This T cell receptor (beta chain) came from a study of T-cell reconstitution after alpha-beta-depleted transplantation in children. This clonotype occurred many times. TCRbeta library preparation incorporated unique molecular identifiers. TCRdb processed the PCR reads anew with MiXCR; each CDR3 protein has one entry. The sample has around 96,000 distinct CDR3 sequences; less than 15% are singletons. Germline-derived CDR1 and CDR2 are SGHTA and FQGTGA. The CDR3 covers 14 residues. With 4 bases removed from V and 3 bases from J, the gap between germline ends came to 12 bases. This chain joins TRBV7-3 and TRBJ1-2; D is possibly TRBD1 (5 bases). The TCR comes from a human donor who donated a stem cell graft to a child with inherited bone marrow failure. Material: PBMCs from the stem cell graft donor, obtained from the stem cell graft. The CDR3 protein is CASSSSGQDYGYTF. The CDR3 nucleotides read TGTGCCAGCAGCTCTTCAGGGCAGGACTATGGCTACACCTTC.